These 18 T cell receptor beta chains came from one sample sequenced in a study of blood T cell repertoires in COVID-19. TCRdb's copy holds only in-frame clones and misses some; the assay was immunoSEQ multiplex PCR. The data hold a few hundred thousand clones, with roughly 85% observed a single time. The sample was peripheral blood. Every receptor here comes from a woman aged 18-29 years with acute or convalescent COVID-19.

V is TRBV30 and J is TRBJ1-5, with a tentative D call TRBD1 (6 bases). The CDR3 runs 15 residues. Per the germline V gene, CDR1 is GTSNPN and CDR2 is SVGIG (reference sequence). V was shortened by 2 bases and J by 6 bases, with 17 bases between the two germline ends. CDR3 residues: CAWSFAGRGGQPQHF. CDR3 sequence (DNA): TGTGCCTGGAGTTTCGCAGGGAGAGGGGGTCAGCCCCAGCATTTT.

This chain links TRBV5-1 with TRBJ2-3, with 7 positions matching TRBD1. CDR3 length: 14 residues. The trim removed 0 bases at V and 4 bases at J, leaving 2 bases unmatched. Looked up from germline, CDR1 is SGHRS and CDR2 is YFSETQ. CDR3 region: CASSLEQGADTQYF. The CDR3 bases are TGCGCCAGCAGCTTGGAGCAGGGGGCAGATACGCAGTATTTT.

This clone was detected only once. CDR3 DNA sequence: TGTGCCAGCAGCGTAGCCAGGACTGGGGATACGCAGTATTTT. Translating gives CASSVARTGDTQYF. This rearrangement joins TRBV9 to TRBJ2-3, with D perhaps matching TRBD2 (5 bases). V was clipped by 0 bases and J by 6 bases, with 11 bases between them. This CDR3 has 14 amino acids. Germline CDR1 is SGDLS and CDR2 is YYNGEE.

The chain links TRBV7-2 to TRBJ1-1; 9 bases agree with TRBD1. Trimming removed 3 bases from V and 1 base from J; junction bases left unmatched: 3. The germline CDR1 and CDR2 sequences are SGHTA and FQGNSA. CDR3 length: 15 amino acids. The CDR3 DNA sequence: TGTGCCAGCAGCTTGGGGACAGGGAGGAACACTGAAGCTTTCTTT. Translated, it gives CASSLGTGRNTEAFF.

J is TRBJ1-2 and V is TRBV15; 8 nucleotides match TRBD1. This CDR3 contains 15 residues. With V trimmed by 0 bases and J by 2 bases, 2 bases remained unmatched. Germline loops: CDR1 LNHNV, CDR2 YYDKDF (reference sequence). This CDR3 is CATSREDRANYGYTF. For the CDR3, the DNA is TGTGCCACCAGCAGAGAGGACAGGGCAAACTATGGCTACACCTTC.

The chain combines TRBV5-8 with TRBJ2-5; weak D call: TRBD1 (5 bases). With 0 bases removed from V and 4 bases from J, the gap between germline ends came to 13 bases. The length of the CDR3 is 15 residues. Germline-derived CDR1 and CDR2 are SGHTS and YDEGEE. DNA for the CDR3: TGTGCCAGCAGCTTGGCTGCAGGGAAGATAGAGACCCAGTACTTC. It yields the protein CASSLAAGKIETQYF.

The CDR3: CASSVTGGLEQYF. The CDR3, as DNA: TGCGCCAGCAGCGTGACAGGCGGGCTCGAGCAGTACTTC. The chain carries TRBV5-1 and TRBJ2-7, with D possibly being TRBD1 (6 bases). V lost 4 bases and J lost 6, with 14 bases in between. The length of the CDR3 is 13 residues. Per germline, CDR1 SGHRS and CDR2 YFSETQ.

The chain uses TRBV5-1 and TRBJ2-7; tentatively, D is TRBD1 (7 bases). The ends were cut back, 0 bases at V and 3 bases at J, with 13 bases in the middle. The CDR3 has 15 residues. The germline V gene has CDR1 SGHRS and CDR2 YFSETQ. The CDR3 reads CASSLEEGAGYEQYF. In nucleotides, the CDR3 is TGCGCCAGCAGCTTGGAGGAGGGGGCAGGCTACGAGCAGTACTTC.

The chain recombines TRBV15 with TRBJ1-6; D uncertain. Trimming took off 8 bases at V and 5 bases at J, with 10 bases between the two ends. The germline gives CDR1 LNHNV, CDR2 YYDKDF (reference sequence). This CDR3 region has 13 residues. The CDR3 protein is CATSENHNSPLHF. The CDR3 bases are TGTGCCACCTCCGAGAATCATAATTCACCCCTCCACTTT.

The chain employs TRBV9 and TRBJ2-7; possible D gene TRBD1, 6 bases. This CDR3 contains 14 residues. V lost 4 bases and J 6 bases, leaving 17 bases between the germline ends. The germline V gene encodes CDR1 SGDLS and CDR2 YYNGEE. The CDR3 DNA follows: TGTGCCAGCAGCATCCAATCAGGGGCGGGCGAGCAGTACTTC. Protein product: CASSIQSGAGEQYF.

The chain has TRBV19 and TRBJ2-3; the match to TRBD1 covers 8 bases. Looked up from germline, CDR1 is LNHDA and CDR2 is SQIVND (reference sequence). This CDR3 comprises 14 residues. V shed 3 bases, J shed 5 bases, and the junction held 4 bases outside the gene matches. CDR3 DNA sequence: TGTGCCAGTAGTATTGACAGGGGAGGAGATACGCAGTATTTT. It specifies CASSIDRGGDTQYF.

Worth noting for this clone: This sample includes further DNA sequences coding for the same CDR3. The rearrangement joins TRBV12-3 or TRBV12-4 to TRBJ1-5; D gene uncertain. V was clipped by 3 bases and J by 4 bases, with 7 bases between them. This CDR3 is built from 13 residues. The CDR3 nucleotides read TGTGCCAGCAGTTTCGGCGGGAATCAGCCCCAGCATTTT. This gives the protein CASSFGGNQPQHF.

The chain is built from TRBV18 and TRBJ1-5, with 7 bases matching TRBD1. The CDR3 has 16 residues. Unmatched junction bases numbered 10, after V lost 4 bases and J lost 4 bases. The germline CDR1 and CDR2 sequences are KGHSH and LQKENI. CDR3 sequence: CASSLFGTANNQPQHF. In DNA, the CDR3 is TGTGCCAGCTCACTCTTCGGGACAGCAAATAATCAGCCCCAGCATTTT.

V usage is TRBV12-5 and J usage is TRBJ1-5; TRBD1 might be the D (5 bases). V lost 9 bases and J lost 5, with 11 bases in between. This CDR3 contains 12 residues. Germline V gene lookup returns CDR1 LGHNT and CDR2 FRNRAP. This chain's CDR3 is CASGRGDQPQHF. CDR3 nucleotide sequence: TGTGCTAGCGGGAGAGGGGATCAGCCCCAGCATTTT.

This clone was observed a few times. The V gene is TRBV11-2, the J gene TRBJ1-1; 8 bases are shared with TRBD1. The CDR3 sequence is 14 residues long. V shed 1 base, J shed 6 bases, and the junction held 4 bases outside the gene matches. Looked up from germline, CDR1 is SGHAT and CDR2 is FQNNGV. As DNA, the CDR3 is TGTGCCAGCAGCTTAGGGACAGGGTTAGCTGAAGCTTTCTTT. Translating gives CASSLGTGLAEAFF.

The chain combines TRBV30 with TRBJ1-6; 7 positions agree with TRBD1. Germline CDR1 is GTSNPN and CDR2 is SVGIG (reference sequence). CDR3 size: 13 residues. The trim removed 5 bases at V and 6 bases at J, leaving 4 bases unmatched. The CDR3 is CAWGRDSNSPLHF. The CDR3 coding sequence is TGTGCCTGGGGCCGGGACAGTAATTCACCCCTCCACTTT. The entire variable domain, with the rest obtained from reference TRBV30 and TRBJ1-6, is as follows: SQTIHQWPATLVQPVGSPLSLECTVEGTSNPNLYWYRQAAGRGLQLLFYSVGIGQISSEVPQNLSASRPQDRQFILSSKKLLLSDSGFYLCAWGRDSNSPLHFGNGTRLTVT.

The V call is TRBV3-1 (or the pseudogene TRBV3-2), the J call TRBJ1-2; TRBD1 matches 7 bases. CDR1 and CDR2 from the germline V gene are LGHDT and YNNKEL (reference sequence). Losses at the gene ends were 4 bases for V and 3 bases for J; bases not matched to a gene: 2. CDR3 length: 13 amino acids. The CDR3 nucleotides are TGTGCCAGCAGCCCCGGGACAGACTATGGCTACACCTTC. It specifies CASSPGTDYGYTF.

The genes are TRBV18 and TRBJ1-1; TRBD1 might be the D (6 bases). Germline assignment: CDR1 KGHSH and CDR2 LQKENI. V lost 2 bases and J lost 7, with 11 bases in between. The CDR3 is made up of 13 amino acids. The CDR3 here is CASSPSGVGEAFF. The CDR3 DNA sequence: TGTGCCAGCTCACCATCAGGGGTAGGTGAAGCTTTCTTT.